This T cell receptor (beta chain) was retrieved from a study of CD8 T cells in Susac syndrome. V lost 3 bases to trimming and J lost 4 bases, with 9 bases between them. CDR3 length equals 13 residues. In germline, CDR1 is DFQATT, CDR2 SNEGSKA (reference sequence). cDNA came from roughly 0.53 to 1 ug RNA primed by random hexamers. From the immunoSEQ multiplex PCR reads, TCRdb called clonotypes with MiXCR, one entry per CDR3 protein. The table lists around 80,000 distinct CDR3 sequences, about 93% of them singletons. Sequencing was performed on CD8+ T cells from PBMCs. The TCR originated in a human donor with Susac syndrome. This rearrangement joins TRBV20-1 to TRBJ1-4; possibly TRBD1 for D (6 bases). Here the CDR3 DNA reads TGCAGTGCTAGGGACAGCGGTAATGAAAAACTGTTTTTT. Protein sequence: CSARDSGNEKLFF.